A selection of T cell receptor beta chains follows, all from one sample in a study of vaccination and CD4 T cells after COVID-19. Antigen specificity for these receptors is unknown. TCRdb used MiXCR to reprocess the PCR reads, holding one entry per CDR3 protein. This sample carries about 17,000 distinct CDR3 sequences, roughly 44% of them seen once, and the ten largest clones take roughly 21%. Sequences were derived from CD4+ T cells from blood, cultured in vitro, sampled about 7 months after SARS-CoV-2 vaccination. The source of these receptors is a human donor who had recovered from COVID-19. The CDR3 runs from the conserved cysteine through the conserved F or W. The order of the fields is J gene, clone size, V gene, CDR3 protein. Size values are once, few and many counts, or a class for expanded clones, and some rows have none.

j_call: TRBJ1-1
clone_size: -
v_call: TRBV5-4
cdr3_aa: CASSPGTLMNTEAFF

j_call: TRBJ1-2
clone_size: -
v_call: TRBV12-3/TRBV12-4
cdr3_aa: CASSFVGRGDGYTF

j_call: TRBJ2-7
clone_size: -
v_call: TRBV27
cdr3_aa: CASSLRQGDYEQYF

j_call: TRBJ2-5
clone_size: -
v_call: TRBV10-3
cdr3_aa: CAISDTKSGGKTQYF

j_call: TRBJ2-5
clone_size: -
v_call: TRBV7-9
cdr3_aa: CASNDIKTGNQETQYF

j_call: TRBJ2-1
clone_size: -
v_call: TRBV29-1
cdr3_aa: CSVDGTIDNEQFF

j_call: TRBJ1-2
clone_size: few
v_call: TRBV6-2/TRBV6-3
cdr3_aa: CASRDPIPVDSYGYTF

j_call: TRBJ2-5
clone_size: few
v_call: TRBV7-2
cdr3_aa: CASSSKLQTQYF

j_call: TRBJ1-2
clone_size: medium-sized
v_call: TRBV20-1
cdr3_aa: CSAREGGQGYGYTF

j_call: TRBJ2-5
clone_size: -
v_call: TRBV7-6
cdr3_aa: CASSLALLGYAGDQETQYF

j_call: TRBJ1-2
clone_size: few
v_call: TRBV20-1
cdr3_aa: CSARDRGPGLVEGYTF

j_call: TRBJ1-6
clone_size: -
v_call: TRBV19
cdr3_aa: CASKLSRARNSPLHF

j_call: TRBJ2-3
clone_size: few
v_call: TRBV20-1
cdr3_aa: CSAPGAGQGSTDTQYF

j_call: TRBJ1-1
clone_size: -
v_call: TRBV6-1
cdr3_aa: CASSGQNTEAFF

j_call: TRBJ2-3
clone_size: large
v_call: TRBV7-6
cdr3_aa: CASSLGAGGPLFDTQYF

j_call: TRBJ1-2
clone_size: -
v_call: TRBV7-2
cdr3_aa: CASSLSGTEYGYTF

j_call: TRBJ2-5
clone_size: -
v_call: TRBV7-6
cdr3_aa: CASSGTRGAQETQYF

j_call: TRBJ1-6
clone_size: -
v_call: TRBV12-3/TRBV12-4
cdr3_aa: CASSAVSGNSPLHF

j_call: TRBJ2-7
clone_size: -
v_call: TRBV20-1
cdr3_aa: CSARDRRSYEQYF

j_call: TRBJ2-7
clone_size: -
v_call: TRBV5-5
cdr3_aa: CASSLSLPDRGYYEQYF

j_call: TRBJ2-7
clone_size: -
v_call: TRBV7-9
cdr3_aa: CASSWGTGLEQYF

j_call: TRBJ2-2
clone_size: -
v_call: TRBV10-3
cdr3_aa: CAIGGNTGELFF

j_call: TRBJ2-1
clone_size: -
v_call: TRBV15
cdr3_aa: CATSRDLASGRDEQFF

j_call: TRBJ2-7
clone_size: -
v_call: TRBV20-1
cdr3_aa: CSAMSQNPYEQYF

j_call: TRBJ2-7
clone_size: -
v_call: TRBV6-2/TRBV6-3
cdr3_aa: CASSRGQSPYEQYF

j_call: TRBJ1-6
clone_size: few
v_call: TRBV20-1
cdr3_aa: CSARDRSTYNSPLHF

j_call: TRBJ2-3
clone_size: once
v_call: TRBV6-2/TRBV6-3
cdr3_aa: CASSYGAGPTQYF

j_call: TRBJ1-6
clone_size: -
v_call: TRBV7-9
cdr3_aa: CASSSRTGGSSPLHF

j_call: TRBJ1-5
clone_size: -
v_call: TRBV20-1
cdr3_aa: CSAGGYRIGSPDRNQPQHF

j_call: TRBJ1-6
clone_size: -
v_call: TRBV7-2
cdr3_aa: CASSPGGSPLHF

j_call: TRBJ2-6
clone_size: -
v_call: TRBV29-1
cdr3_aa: CSVETGANVLTF